The 20 T cell receptor beta chains listed next were all sequenced from one sample in a study of OX40 agonist ivuxolimab in advanced cancers. Sequencing was performed with immunoSEQ multiplex PCR; in TCRdb, only in-frame clones are kept and a portion is missing. The sample holds 55,000 to 70,000 clones; 70% to 90% are singletons and the top ten take about 1.3%. Sample: CD4+ or CD8+ T cells sorted from blood, taken in a trial of the OX40 agonist ivuxolimab. These receptors were collected from an adult with an advanced solid tumor such as melanoma, head and neck, liver or kidney cancer.

This clone occurred a few times. The rearrangement uses TRBV27 and TRBJ1-2; D unresolved. V was trimmed by 2 bases and J by 7 bases, leaving 14 bases between them. CDR1 MNHEY and CDR2 SMNVEV come from the germline V gene (reference sequence). The length of the CDR3 is 14 residues. The CDR3 here is CASSLTDLAGGYTF. Here the CDR3 DNA reads TGTGCCAGCAGTTTAACAGATCTAGCAGGTGGCTACACCTTC.

The chain combines TRBV7-2 with TRBJ1-4, with 8 bases aligning to TRBD1. V lost 0 bases to trimming and J lost 4 bases; unmatched junction nucleotides: 4. CDR3 length equals 16 residues. Germline V gene sequence: CDR1 SGHTA, CDR2 FQGNSA. The CDR3 loop is CASSLAPGQVNEKLFF. CDR3 DNA sequence: TGTGCCAGCAGCTTAGCGCCGGGACAGGTTAATGAAAAACTGTTTTTT. Supplemented by reference TRBV7-2 and TRBJ1-4, the full variable domain reads GAGVSQSPSNKVTEKGKDVELRCDPISGHTALYWYRQSLGQGLEFLIYFQGNSAPDKSGLPSDRFSAERTGGSVSTLTIQRTQQEDSAVYLCASSLAPGQVNEKLFFGSGTQLSVL.

The chain has TRBV6-5 and TRBJ2-5; D gene unclear. This CDR3 is 14 amino acids long. The germline gives CDR1 MNHEY, CDR2 SVGAGI. The V end lost 0 bases, the J end lost 7 bases, and 12 bases lay between the germline ends. CDR3 region: CASSYSSQLPTQYF. The DNA for the CDR3 is TGTGCCAGCAGTTACTCGTCGCAGTTACCGACCCAGTACTTC.

J is TRBJ2-7 and V is TRBV14; TRBD2 matches 7 bases. The germline V gene encodes CDR1 SGHDN and CDR2 FVKESK. Unmatched junction bases numbered 5, after V lost 4 bases and J lost 2 bases. This CDR3 comprises 14 residues. CDR3 nucleotide sequence: TGTGCCAGCAGCCCGGGACTATCAACCTACGAGCAGTACTTC. This gives the protein CASSPGLSTYEQYF. Full variable domain (remainder filled in from reference TRBV14 and TRBJ2-7): EAGVTQFPSHSVIEKGQTVTLRCDPISGHDNLYWYRRVMGKEIKFLLHFVKESKQDESGMPNNRFLAERTGGTYSTLKVQPAELEDSGVYFCASSPGLSTYEQYFGPGTRLTVT.

The J gene is TRBJ1-1, the V gene TRBV4-1; perhaps TRBD1 as D (5 bases). Germline-derived CDR1 and CDR2 are MGHRA and YSYEKL. V lost 1 base, J lost 4 bases, and 13 bases lay in between. The length of the CDR3 is 15 residues. CDR3 bases: TGCGCCAGCAGCCAAGTGGGGGTATCTAGCACTGAAGCTTTCTTT. Translated: CASSQVGVSSTEAFF.

This chain links TRBV5-4 with TRBJ2-6; D uncertain. The CDR3 length is 16 residues. Germline V gene lookup returns CDR1 SGHNT and CDR2 YYREEE (reference sequence). V was shortened by 1 base and J by 0 bases, with 8 bases between the two germline ends. The CDR3 region is CASSLNLYSGANVLTF. The CDR3 DNA sequence: TGTGCCAGCAGCTTGAACCTCTACTCTGGGGCCAACGTCCTGACTTTC.

The chain uses TRBV30 and TRBJ1-5, with D possibly being TRBD1 (6 bases). The V gene's germline CDR1 is GTSNPN and CDR2 SVGIG (reference sequence). CDR3 length equals 15 residues. Trimming shortened V by 2 bases and J by 3 bases, and 14 bases separated the two germline ends. CDR3: CAWSLERGDNQPQHF. The CDR3 DNA reads TGTGCCTGGAGTCTGGAAAGGGGGGACAATCAGCCCCAGCATTTT.

This rearrangement joins TRBV4-3 to TRBJ1-2; D is unresolved. Germline CDR1 and CDR2: LGHNA and YSLEER. The CDR3 covers 13 residues. The ends were cut back, 0 bases at V and 3 bases at J, with 5 bases in the middle. CDR3 DNA sequence: TGCGCCAGCAGCCAAGAAGAACACTATGGCTACACCTTC. It specifies CASSQEEHYGYTF.

J is TRBJ1-4 and V is TRBV27; 8 nucleotides line up with TRBD1. Germline lookup yields CDR1 MNHEY and CDR2 SMNVEV (reference sequence). The CDR3 covers 14 residues. After removal of 3 bases from V and 7 bases from J, the junction contained 4 bases not matched to a gene. For the CDR3, the DNA is TGTGCCAGCAGTTTGACAGGGGACGGTGAAAAACTGTTTTTT. Residues: CASSLTGDGEKLFF.

The chain uses TRBV7-2 and TRBJ1-5; unclear D gene. CDR3 size: 14 residues. The ends were cut back, 6 bases at V and 7 bases at J, with 16 bases in the middle. Germline loops: CDR1 SGHTA, CDR2 FQGNSA. In nucleotides, the CDR3 is TGTGCCAGCAGTTTTAGAGCCCTCCAACAGCCCCAGCATTTT. The encoded protein is CASSFRALQQPQHF.

This rearrangement joins TRBV2 to TRBJ1-4, with D perhaps TRBD1 (6 bases). This CDR3 has 16 amino acids. V lost 4 bases and J lost 7, with 19 bases in between. Germline V CDR1 and CDR2: SNHLY, FYNNEI. CDR3 DNA sequence: TGTGCCAGCAGTGCAGGAACGGGGGGCAGGGGTGAAAAACTGTTTTTT. It yields the protein CASSAGTGGRGEKLFF.

The chain uses TRBV5-6 and TRBJ2-7, with TRBD2 matching over 9 bases. The CDR3 loop spans 15 amino acids. After removal of 4 bases from V and 4 bases from J, the junction contained 9 bases not matched to a gene. Germline V gene data show CDR1 as SGHDT and CDR2 as YYEEEE. The CDR3 DNA reads as TGTGCCAGCAGCCCTATAGCGGGAGAGGGTTACGAGCAGTACTTC. Amino acid sequence: CASSPIAGEGYEQYF.

V usage is TRBV28 and J usage is TRBJ2-5, with 7 bases identical to TRBD2. Per the germline V gene, CDR1 is MDHEN and CDR2 is SYDVKM. V was clipped by 5 bases and J by 4 bases; unmatched bases: 13. The CDR3 is 16 amino acids. CDR3 nucleotides: TGTGCCAGCAGTCCGGTCGGCCGGGGGGTATCAGAGACCCAGTACTTC. Encoded protein: CASSPVGRGVSETQYF.

This chain links TRBV30 with TRBJ1-1, with a possible D match to TRBD1 (5 bases). This CDR3 comprises 15 residues. V gave up 0 bases and J gave up 0 bases, with 11 bases separating them. Germline lookup yields CDR1 GTSNPN and CDR2 SVGIG (reference sequence). CDR3 sequence: CAWSVLLGVNTEAFF. CDR3 nucleotides: TGTGCCTGGAGTGTATTACTGGGGGTGAACACTGAAGCTTTCTTT.

The genes are TRBV7-9 and TRBJ2-2; 7 bases are shared with TRBD1. Germline V CDR1 and CDR2: SEHNR, FQNEAQ (reference sequence). The CDR3 contains 15 residues. Trimming took 5 bases from V and 4 from J; bases not matched to a gene: 7. CDR3 in amino acids: CASSEGAHGTGELFF. For the CDR3, the DNA is TGTGCCAGCAGCGAGGGGGCGCATGGCACCGGGGAGCTGTTTTTT.

V usage is TRBV30 and J usage is TRBJ2-7; D not resolved. The length of the CDR3 is 12 residues. The V end was cut by 4 bases, the J end by 2 bases, with 9 bases between. Germline V gene sequence: CDR1 GTSNPN, CDR2 SVGIG (reference sequence). The CDR3 spells CAWNSAAYEQYF. The CDR3 DNA is TGTGCCTGGAATTCCGCAGCCTACGAGCAGTACTTC.

The V call is TRBV6-1, the J call TRBJ1-4; 7 bases fit TRBD1. V lost 8 bases to trimming and J lost 8 bases; unmatched junction nucleotides: 11. This CDR3 spans 14 amino acids. In germline, CDR1 is MNHNS, CDR2 SASEGT. CDR3 amino acids: CASRDWTGGEKLFF. The DNA for the CDR3 is TGTGCCAGCCGGGACTGGACAGGCGGGGAAAAACTGTTTTTT.

This chain links TRBV9 with TRBJ1-3, with D hard to call. The CDR3 extends over 13 amino acids. Trimming shortened V by 4 bases and J by 1 base, and 6 bases separated the two germline ends. Germline loops: CDR1 SGDLS, CDR2 YYNGEE. The CDR3 sequence: CASSRESGNTIYF. The CDR3 DNA sequence: TGTGCCAGCAGCAGGGAGTCTGGAAACACCATATATTTT.

The rearrangement joins TRBV10-3 to TRBJ2-5; TRBD1 might be the D (5 bases). V dropped 0 bases and J dropped 7 bases, with 12 bases sitting between them. Germline V gene sequence: CDR1 ENHRY, CDR2 SYGVKD. This CDR3 has 14 amino acids. In DNA, the CDR3 is TGTGCCATCAGTGAGTCAGGGGCCGGCGCGACCCAGTACTTC. Protein sequence: CAISESGAGATQYF.

This chain connects TRBV7-8 to TRBJ2-7; 7 bases agree with TRBD1. The CDR3 spans 15 residues. Germline lookup yields CDR1 SGHVS and CDR2 FQNEAQ. V trimming: 4 bases; J trimming: 0 bases; junction bases outside the gene matches: 6. The DNA for the CDR3 is TGTGCCAGCAGCTCCTCGGGACAGACCTCCTACGAGCAGTACTTC. Translation: CASSSSGQTSYEQYF.